This TCR beta chain derives from a study of tumor-infiltrating lymphocytes in glioblastoma multiforme. Study-wide points: Just one glioblastoma patient contributed to the TCR-mutation comparison. Detected clone frequencies may not reflect cell counts, being RNA-based.

TCRB libraries came from RNA via three nested multiplex PCR rounds. TCRdb reanalysed the multiplex PCR reads using MiXCR and keeps one entry per CDR3 protein. The sample holds 7,000 to 9,500 distinct CDR3 sequences, 74% seen once. As concerns this clonotype: No antigen is known for it. The junction does not match germline at one end; this may be a read error.

Per the germline V gene, CDR1 is DFQATT and CDR2 is SNEGSKA (reference sequence). The CDR3 is made up of 14 amino acids. This receptor was obtained from a male donor with glioblastoma. Sample: brain tumor tissue. This chain connects TRBV20-1 to TRBJ2-7; D ambiguous. CDR3 loop: CCARDRASYYEQYF. The CDR3 DNA follows: TGCTGTGCTAGAGATCGGGCCAGCTACTACGAGCAGTACTTC.